Here is one T cell receptor beta chain with its context. Its antigen remains unidentified. This entry belongs to a study of siplizumab effects on memory and regulatory T cells. Whole-study results and caveats: Mean Treg-derived proportions of mappable alloreactive CD4+ clones were 68.8% for siplizumab and about 30% for controls. Greater diversity than memory cells seemed evident in naive T cells, which also appeared to be major alloresponse contributors.

V gave up 4 bases and J gave up 9 bases, with 25 bases separating them. This CDR3 spans 17 amino acids. The germline V gene encodes CDR1 MGHRA and CDR2 YSYEKL. Some 92,000 TCR templates were assayed per sample. Data came from immunoSEQ multiplex PCR; TCRdb stores just in-frame clones and leaves some out. The repertoire has about 50,000 clones, less than 90% of them found once; the top ten carry approximately 0.3%. Sequencing was performed on naive CD8+ T cells sorted from blood. The chain uses TRBV4-1 and TRBJ2-1, with a tentative D call TRBD1 (5 bases). The TCR was taken from a human donor in good health. CDR3 loop: CASSPGPRVRIHGEQFF. Here the CDR3 DNA reads TGCGCCAGCAGCCCTGGCCCCAGGGTAAGGATCCATGGTGAGCAGTTCTTC.